The text below deals with one T cell receptor beta chain. TCRdb redid the calling of the 5' RACE reads with MiXCR, one entry per CDR3 protein. The data contain under 250,000 distinct CDR3 sequences, roughly 10% of them singletons. The sample belongs to a study of identical twins. Among all donors, each was a healthy Caucasian. This CDR3 contains 15 residues. V was pared by 5 bases and J by 3 bases, with 10 bases of the junction left unmatched. CDR1 SGHNT and CDR2 YYREEE come from the germline V gene (reference sequence). The TCR comes from a woman between 18 and 29 years old in good health. The rearrangement uses TRBV5-4 and TRBJ2-5; 7 positions match TRBD1. What was sequenced was memory (CD45RO+) T cells sorted from blood. The CDR3 sequence is CASRRTGAKEETQYF. CDR3 sequence (DNA): TGTGCCAGCAGACGTACAGGGGCGAAGGAAGAGACCCAGTACTTC. Variable domain in full (rest from reference TRBV5-4 and TRBJ2-5): ETGVTQSPTHLIKTRGQQVTLRCSSQSGHNTVSWYQQALGQGPQFIFQYYREEENGRGNFPPRFSGLQFPNYSSELNVNALELDDSALYLCASRRTGAKEETQYFGPGTRLLVL.